The 10 T cell receptor beta chains presented below share a single source sample, sequenced in a study of shared clonotypes between healthy human individuals. The repertoire was sequenced with immunoSEQ multiplex PCR; TCRdb's copy has only in-frame clones and lacks some. The sample shows 1.6 million or so clones, roughly 96% of them seen only once. Material for sequencing was naive CD4+ T cells sorted from blood. The subset: CD45RA+ positively selected. The receptors originated from a man aged 25-45 years in good health.

The chain links TRBV27 to TRBJ2-1, with TRBD1 as a possible D gene (5 bases). V lost 5 bases to trimming and J lost 12 bases, with 17 bases between them. CDR1 and CDR2 (germline): MNHEY, SMNVEV (reference sequence). The CDR3 totals 13 residues. This chain's CDR3 is CASSPSDNLGQFF. For the CDR3, the DNA is TGTGCCAGCAGTCCATCGGACAATTTGGGGCAGTTCTTC.

The J gene is TRBJ2-1, the V gene TRBV28; TRBD2 aligns across 13 bases. Losses at the gene ends were 6 bases for V and 8 bases for J; bases not matched to a gene: 4. This CDR3 region has 14 residues. The V gene's germline CDR1 is MDHEN and CDR2 SYDVKM. The DNA for the CDR3 is TGTGCCAGCAGGAGGACTAGCGGGAGTTATGAGCAGTTCTTC. Translated: CASRRTSGSYEQFF. Complete variable domain (other parts from reference TRBV28 and TRBJ2-1): DVKVTQSSRYLVKRTGEKVFLECVQDMDHENMFWYRQDPGLGLRLIYFSYDVKMKEKGDIPEGYSVSREKKERFSLILESASTNQTSMYLCASRRTSGSYEQFFGPGTRLTVL.

V and J are TRBV5-6 and TRBJ1-3, with a tentative D call TRBD1 (5 bases). This CDR3 region has 16 residues. Trimming removed 0 bases at V and 4 bases at J, with 14 bases between. Germline V lookup: CDR1 SGHDT, CDR2 YYEEEE. CDR3 residues: CASSLVGRGFGNTIYF. The CDR3 nucleotides read TGTGCCAGCAGCTTGGTTGGTCGGGGCTTCGGAAACACCATATATTTT.

Note on this clone: At one end, the junction sequence differs from germline, possibly due to a read error. The genes are TRBV6-4 and TRBJ2-1; 7 bases map to TRBD2. CDR3 length: 15 amino acids. The V gene's germline CDR1 is MRHNA and CDR2 SNTAGT. CDR3 coding DNA: TGTGCCAGCAGAGACTCGGGAGGTCCGGGCAATGAGCAGTTCTTC. Its translation: CASRDSGGPGNEQFF.

The J gene is TRBJ1-4, the V gene TRBV7-7; D gene ambiguous. The CDR3 is 17 residues long. The V gene's germline CDR1 is SSHAT and CDR2 FNYEAQ (reference sequence). V lost 1 base and J lost 5, with 17 bases in between. The CDR3: CASSLDDGERLNEKLFF. The DNA of the CDR3 is TGTGCCAGCAGCTTAGACGATGGGGAACGGCTAAATGAAAAACTGTTTTTT.

A single count supports this clone. This chain uses TRBV6-6 with TRBJ1-3; 9 nucleotides match TRBD1. J was trimmed by 2 bases and V by 5 bases; bases with no gene match: 1. The CDR3 consists of 14 residues. Germline V CDR1 and CDR2: MNHNY, SVGAGI (reference sequence). CDR3 loop: CASSGQGTGNTIYF. The CDR3 DNA follows: TGTGCCAGCAGTGGACAGGGGACTGGAAACACCATATATTTT.

The rearrangement joins TRBV2 to TRBJ2-7; a weak D match, TRBD1 (5 bases). With 4 bases removed from V and 5 bases from J, the gap between germline ends came to 9 bases. Germline CDR1 and CDR2: SNHLY and FYNNEI. This CDR3 is 12 amino acids long. CDR3 in amino acids: CASSGRADEQYF. DNA of the CDR3: TGTGCCAGCAGTGGCAGGGCGGACGAGCAGTACTTC. Based on the CDR3 plus reference TRBV2 and TRBJ2-7, the full variable domain is EPEVTQTPSHQVTQMGQEVILRCVPISNHLYFYWYRQILGQKVEFLVSFYNNEISEKSEIFDDQFSVERPDGSNFTLKIRSTKLEDSAMYFCASSGRADEQYFGPGTRLTVT.

This chain links TRBV11-2 with TRBJ1-3; D gene ambiguous. Trimming took off 0 bases at V and 3 bases at J, with 9 bases between the two ends. Germline values: CDR1 SGHAT, CDR2 FQNNGV. The CDR3 contains 15 residues. In nucleotides, the CDR3 is TGTGCCAGCAGCTTAGATACAGAAAATGGAAACACCATATATTTT. It specifies CASSLDTENGNTIYF.

This clone was seen a single time. The DNA of the CDR3 is TGCGCCAGCAGCTTAGCGGGGGCCCGCACAGATACGCAGTATTTT. Amino acids: CASSLAGARTDTQYF. The chain links TRBV5-1 to TRBJ2-3; 8 bases fit TRBD2. V gave up 2 bases and J gave up 1 base; unmatched junction bases: 3. The germline V gene has CDR1 SGHRS and CDR2 YFSETQ. The CDR3 spans 15 residues. The variable domain in full, completed from reference TRBV5-1 and TRBJ2-3, reads KAGVTQTPRYLIKTRGQQVTLSCSPISGHRSVSWYQQTPGQGLQFLFEYFSETQRNKGNFPGRFSGRQFSNSRSEMNVSTLELGDSALYLCASSLAGARTDTQYFGPGTRLTVL.

The chain has TRBV29-1 and TRBJ2-1; no clear D gene. The germline gives CDR1 SQVTM, CDR2 ANQGSEA. V shed 4 bases and J shed 0 bases, with 16 bases lying between them. The length of the CDR3 is 16 residues. CDR3 residues: CSVVLILAASYNEQFF. CDR3 DNA sequence: TGCAGCGTTGTTTTAATTTTGGCGGCCTCCTACAATGAGCAGTTCTTC.